This note documents a single T cell receptor (beta chain) sequence. Its target is not known. Germline V gene lookup returns CDR1 SGHRS and CDR2 YFSETQ. V was cut by 1 base and J by 1 base, with 12 bases left in between. CDR3 length: 16 residues. These data originate in a study of T cell responses to AZD1222 COVID-19 vaccine. General study points: A reported finding is that nearly half of spike-specific TCRs target unmutated variant regions. Mostly white British, mostly female donors; authors suggested clonal diversity may be underestimated.

Method: immunoSEQ multiplex PCR; TCRdb's copy keeps in-frame clones and lacks some. The sample has around 150,000 clones; more than 85% are singletons. The receptor's source is an adult in good health. The V and J genes are TRBV5-1 and TRBJ2-1; the D gene is possibly TRBD2 (5 bases). This specimen consisted of peripheral blood, obtained on day 0 of AZD1222 vaccination. In nucleotides, the CDR3 is TGCGCCAGCAGCTTGTCCGTGGGAGTGTCCTACAATGAGCAGTTCTTC. Translation gives CASSLSVGVSYNEQFF.